Here is one T cell receptor (beta chain) with its context. Its specificity is unknown. The sample belongs to a study of chemoradiotherapy in HPV16-positive cancers. TCRdb's copy holds only in-frame clones and misses some; the assay was immunoSEQ multiplex PCR. The sample holds about 4,200 clones, approximately 84% seen once. General study results and limits: Candidate HPV-specific clones and E7-related TCR motifs grew in tumor during treatment. HPV-specific T cells were functionally defined from only two HPV16-positive patients. Better recurrence-free survival went with HPV-responsive T-cell expansion in HPV16-positive patients.

The specimen comprised tumor tissue, sampled from a patient who underwent chemoradiotherapy. This clonotype was obtained from a human donor with HPV-associated anogenital cancer.

The chain's CDR3 is CATSSGGTGRNQPQHF. The CDR3 nucleotides are TGTGCCACCAGCAGTGGCGGGACAGGCCGCAATCAGCCCCAGCATTTT. The chain carries TRBV15 and TRBJ1-5; 8 nucleotides align to TRBD1. CDR3 length: 16 residues. The germline V gene encodes CDR1 LNHNV and CDR2 YYDKDF (reference sequence). The junction had 6 bases not matched to a gene; V was cut back by 3 bases and J by 2 bases. The variable domain in full, with the rest retrieved from reference TRBV15 and TRBJ1-5, is DAMVIQNPRYQVTQFGKPVTLSCSQTLNHNVMYWYQQKSSQAPKLLFHYYDKDFNNEADTPDNFQSRRPNTSFCFLDIRSPGLGDTAMYLCATSSGGTGRNQPQHFGDGTRLSIL.